The 5 T cell receptor beta chains in this list originate from one sample, sequenced in a study of vaccination effects on CD4 cells after COVID-19. No antigen is known for these receptors. Viral peptide pool expansion of antigen-specific CD4+ T cells preceded sequencing in the ViraFEST assay. Following culture for approximately ten days, CD4+ T cells were isolated. All vaccine recipients tested negative for nucleocapsid antibodies and had never contracted SARS-CoV-2 infection. TCRdb's copy holds only in-frame clones and misses some; the assay was immunoSEQ multiplex PCR. The sample consists of roughly 52,000 clones, roughly 70% of them appearing once. This sample comprised CD4+ T cells from PBMCs cultured with SARS-CoV-2 spike peptides, obtained before COVID-19 vaccination. The receptors derive from a human donor who received a COVID-19 vaccine.

The chain has TRBV6-1 and TRBJ1-5; D ambiguous. Trimming took 0 bases from V and 4 from J, leaving 10 bases between them. The CDR3 covers 15 residues. The V gene's germline CDR1 is MNHNS and CDR2 SASEGT. This CDR3 reads CASSEASVQNQPQHF. For the CDR3, the DNA is TGTGCCAGCAGTGAAGCGTCAGTTCAAAATCAGCCCCAGCATTTT.

The chain recombines TRBV5-1 with TRBJ2-1; TRBD2 matches 14 bases. The V gene's germline CDR1 is SGHRS and CDR2 YFSETQ. Germline trimming cut 0 bases from V and 10 bases from J; bases unmatched to any gene: 12. This CDR3 contains 18 residues. The CDR3 reads CASSLAPRTSGGQEEQFF. CDR3 bases: TGCGCCAGCAGCTTGGCCCCCAGGACTAGCGGGGGGCAGGAGGAGCAGTTCTTC. The entire variable domain, with the rest obtained from reference TRBV5-1 and TRBJ2-1, is as follows: KAGVTQTPRYLIKTRGQQVTLSCSPISGHRSVSWYQQTPGQGLQFLFEYFSETQRNKGNFPGRFSGRQFSNSRSEMNVSTLELGDSALYLCASSLAPRTSGGQEEQFFGPGTRLTVL.

The chain couples TRBV19 to TRBJ2-5; unclear D gene. Trimming pared 3 bases from V and 4 bases from J, leaving 6 bases between. Germline CDR1 LNHDA, CDR2 SQIVND (reference sequence). The CDR3 loop spans 12 amino acids. Here the CDR3 reads CASSITRETQYF. The CDR3 DNA follows: TGTGCCAGTAGTATTACGAGAGAGACCCAGTACTTC.

The gene calls are TRBV12-3 or TRBV12-4 and TRBJ1-1; no clear D gene. V lost 3 bases and J 5 bases, leaving 10 bases between the germline ends. The CDR3 is 13 residues long. Here the CDR3 reads CASSLGLDTEAFF. The CDR3 bases are TGTGCCAGCAGTTTGGGTCTAGATACTGAAGCTTTCTTT.

The J gene is TRBJ2-3, the V gene TRBV3-1 (or the pseudogene TRBV3-2), with D maybe TRBD1 (6 bases). The CDR3 consists of 15 residues. Germline V CDR1 and CDR2: LGHDT, YNNKEL (reference sequence). V dropped 8 bases and J dropped 2 bases, with 17 bases sitting between them. CDR3 sequence: CASSAGTSNTDTQYF. Here the CDR3 DNA reads TGTGCCAGCTCGGCCGGGACATCCAACACAGATACGCAGTATTTT.